The clone carrying this T cell receptor beta chain appeared a few times. Its target is not known. Measured with immunoSEQ multiplex PCR; TCRdb has only the in-frame clones, and not every one. The sample contains about 7,600 clones, around half of which appear only once. V lost 5 bases and J lost 8, with 15 bases in between. This CDR3 comprises 13 residues. Germline lookup yields CDR1 SEHNR and CDR2 FQNEAQ (reference sequence). These data originate in a study of neoadjuvant anti-PD-1 for oral cavity cancer. Across the study: Patients mostly received three to four biweekly nivolumab doses at 3 mg/kg before surgery.

Study-wide findings and caveats: Pretreatment Treg/Th17 ratio correlated inversely with post-treatment tumor clonality. TCR analyses covered only three patients per response group.

The sequenced sample was tumor tissue, obtained before nivolumab (anti-PD-1) treatment. The V gene is TRBV7-9, the J gene TRBJ1-2; D remains unclear. The origin of this receptor is a person aged 40 to 85 with oral cavity squamous cell carcinoma. CDR3 loop: CASSLGMTRGYTF. The CDR3 nucleotides are TGTGCCAGCAGCCTGGGGATGACTAGGGGCTACACCTTC. Full variable domain (outside the CDR3, taken from reference TRBV7-9 and TRBJ1-2): DTGVSQNPRHKITKRGQNVTFRCDPISEHNRLYWYRQTLGQGPEFLTYFQNEAQLEKSRLLSDRFSAERPKGSFSTLEIQRTEQGDSAMYLCASSLGMTRGYTFGSGTRLTVV.